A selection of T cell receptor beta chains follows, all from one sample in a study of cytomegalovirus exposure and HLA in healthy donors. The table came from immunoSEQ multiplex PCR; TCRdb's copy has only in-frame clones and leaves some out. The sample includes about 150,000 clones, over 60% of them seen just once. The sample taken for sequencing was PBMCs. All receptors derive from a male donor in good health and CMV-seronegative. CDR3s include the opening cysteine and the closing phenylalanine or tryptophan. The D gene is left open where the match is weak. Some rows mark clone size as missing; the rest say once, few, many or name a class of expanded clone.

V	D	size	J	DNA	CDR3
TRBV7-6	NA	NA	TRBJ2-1	TGTGCCAGCAGCTTAGTGGCTAGCGAGCAGTTCTTC	CASSLVASEQFF
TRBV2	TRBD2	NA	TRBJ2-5	TGTGCCAGCAGGAGACTAGCGGGGAACTTGGGGGAGACCCAGTACTTC	CASRRLAGNLGETQYF
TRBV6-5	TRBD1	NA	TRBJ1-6	TGTGCCAGCAGTTCCAGGACAGGCTCCTATAATTCACCCCTCCACTTT	CASSSRTGSYNSPLHF
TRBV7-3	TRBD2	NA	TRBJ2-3	TGTGCCAGCAGCCCCTCTAGCGGGGGGCCGACAGATACGCAGTATTTT	CASSPSSGGPTDTQYF
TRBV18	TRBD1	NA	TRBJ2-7	TGTGCCAGCTCACAACAGATTGAAGGGGGCAGCGAGCAGTACTTC	CASSQQIEGGSEQYF
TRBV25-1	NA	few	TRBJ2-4	TGTGCCAGCAGTGACCTCACAGGGTCCAAAAACATTCAGTACTTC	CASSDLTGSKNIQYF
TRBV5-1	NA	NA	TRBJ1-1	TGCGCCAGCAGCCCGGACAGAAGTCAGAACACTGAAGCTTTCTTT	CASSPDRSQNTEAFF
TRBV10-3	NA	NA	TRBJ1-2	TGTGCCATCAGTGGGTTAGCTAACTATGGCTACACCTTC	CAISGLANYGYTF
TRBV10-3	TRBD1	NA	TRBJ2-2	TGTGCCATCAGGGGACAGACGAACACCGGGGAGCTGTTTTTT	CAIRGQTNTGELFF
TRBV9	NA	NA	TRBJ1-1	TGTGCCAGCAGCCCCCGAGCCGGGGGTGGGACTGAAGCTTTCTTT	CASSPRAGGGTEAFF
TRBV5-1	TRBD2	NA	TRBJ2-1	TGCGCCAGCAGCGTCGGGACTAGCGGGGCGAACCAAAAGCAGTTCTTC	CASSVGTSGANQKQFF
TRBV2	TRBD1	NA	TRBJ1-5	TGTGCCAGCAAGGAGACAGGGGGCTATCAGCCCCAGCATTTT	CASKETGGYQPQHF
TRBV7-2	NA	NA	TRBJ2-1	TGTGCCAGCAGCTCGGACAGAGCCTCCTACAATGAGCAGTTCTTC	CASSSDRASYNEQFF
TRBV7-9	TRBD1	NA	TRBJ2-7	TGTGCCAGCAGCGATGACAGGGGCTACGAGCAGTACTTC	CASSDDRGYEQYF
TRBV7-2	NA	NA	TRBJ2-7	TGTGCCAGCAGCTTAGATGACTACTACGAGCAGTACTTC	CASSLDDYYEQYF
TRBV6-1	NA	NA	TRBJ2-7	TGTGCCAGCAGACAACGGCAGGGATCCTCCTACGAGCAGTACTTC	CASRQRQGSSYEQYF
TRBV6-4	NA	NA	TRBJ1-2	TGTGCCAGCAGCGAAGAGGAGGGCTATGGCTACACCTTC	CASSEEEGYGYTF
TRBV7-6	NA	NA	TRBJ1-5	TGTGCCAGCAGCTTACGGTCCCTCGGCGACAGGAATCAGCCCCAGCATTTT	CASSLRSLGDRNQPQHF
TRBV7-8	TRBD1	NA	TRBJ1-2	TGTGCCAGCAGCCCCCGGGACAGGATCTTCTATGGCTACACCTTC	CASSPRDRIFYGYTF
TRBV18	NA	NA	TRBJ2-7	TGTGCCAGCTCACCACCGTCGCGGGCAGACTTTTACGAGCAGTACTTC	CASSPPSRADFYEQYF
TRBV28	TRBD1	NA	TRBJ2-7	TGTGCCAGCAGTCGTCAGGGGGCCTACGAGCAGTACTTC	CASSRQGAYEQYF
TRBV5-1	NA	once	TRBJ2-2	TGCGCCAGCAGTCCTAACACCGGGGAGCTGTTTTTT	CASSPNTGELFF
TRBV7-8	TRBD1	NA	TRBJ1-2	TGTGCCAGCAGCCGAGGACAGGGTGGGTTCTTAAACTATGGCTACACCTTC	CASSRGQGGFLNYGYTF
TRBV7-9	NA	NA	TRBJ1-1	TGTTCCAGCAGCTTAGTTGGGTCCACAGGAGTTGTCGTCTTT	CSSSLVGSTGVVVF
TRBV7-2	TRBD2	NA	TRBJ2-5	TGTGCCAGCAGCCCTATAGCGGGGGGGTTCCAAGAGACCCAGTACTTC	CASSPIAGGFQETQYF
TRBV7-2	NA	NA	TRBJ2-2	TGTGCCAGCAGCTTAGATCTTGGGCCCGGGGAGCTGTTTTTT	CASSLDLGPGELFF
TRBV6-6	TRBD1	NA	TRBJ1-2	TGTGCCAGCATTCCAGGGGGCGGAGGCTACACCTTC	CASIPGGGGYTF
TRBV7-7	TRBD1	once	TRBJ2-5	TGTGCCAGCAGCTTACAGGGGGCAGGGGAGACCCAGTACTTC	CASSLQGAGETQYF
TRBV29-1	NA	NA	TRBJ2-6	TGCAGCGTTGCCGTCTCTGGGGCCAACGTCCTGACTTTC	CSVAVSGANVLTF
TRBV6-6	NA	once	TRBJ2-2	TGTGCCAGCAGTTACGCGGTAGCCCAAACCCGGGAGCTGTTTTTT	CASSYAVAQTRELFF
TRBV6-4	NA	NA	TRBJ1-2	TGTGCCAGCAGTATTACAGGGCTAGGCGGCTACACCTTC	CASSITGLGGYTF
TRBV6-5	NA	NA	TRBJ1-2	TGTGCCAGCAGTTCGGGCAGGGCTTATGGCTACACCTTC	CASSSGRAYGYTF
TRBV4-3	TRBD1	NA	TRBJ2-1	TGCGCCAGCAGCCAAGTCTCGGGACAGGGGGGCAATGAGCAGTTCTTC	CASSQVSGQGGNEQFF
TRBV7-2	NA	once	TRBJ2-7	TGTGCCAGCAGCCCAGGGGGGGCGGGGGGCTACGAGCAGTACTTC	CASSPGGAGGYEQYF
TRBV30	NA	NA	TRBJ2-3	TGTGCCTGGAGTGTACGCGGCGGGCTTACAGATACGCAGTATTTT	CAWSVRGGLTDTQYF
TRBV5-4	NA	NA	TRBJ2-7	TGTGCCAGCAGCTCGGGCGGACCGGGGGAGATCTACGAGCAGTACTTC	CASSSGGPGEIYEQYF
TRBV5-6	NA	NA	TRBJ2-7	TGTGCCAGCAGCCTACGACCGGGGTACTACGAGCAGTACTTC	CASSLRPGYYEQYF
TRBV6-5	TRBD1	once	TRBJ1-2	TGTGCCAGCAGGTTGACAGGGGGCCCTGGCTACACCTTC	CASRLTGGPGYTF
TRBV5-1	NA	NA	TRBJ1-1	TGCGCCAGCAGCTTCTTACGGGGAAACACTGAAGCTTTCTTT	CASSFLRGNTEAFF
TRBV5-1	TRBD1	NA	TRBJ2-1	TGCGCCAGCAGCCGCCAGGGGGCCGATGAGCAGTTCTTC	CASSRQGADEQFF
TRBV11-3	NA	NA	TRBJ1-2	TGTGCCAGCAGCTCCACAGGGACGGGTGGCTACACCTTC	CASSSTGTGGYTF
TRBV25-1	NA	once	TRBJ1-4	TGTGCCAGCAGTGAGCCCGTCTCGGGAGAAAAACTGTTTTTT	CASSEPVSGEKLFF
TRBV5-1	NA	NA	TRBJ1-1	TGCGCCAGCAGCTTGGACAGGGTGAACACTGAAGCTTTCTTT	CASSLDRVNTEAFF
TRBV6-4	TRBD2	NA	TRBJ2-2	TGTGCCAGCAGTGATACTAGCGGGGGGGCCACCGGGGAGCTGTTTTTT	CASSDTSGGATGELFF
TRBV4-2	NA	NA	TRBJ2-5	TGTGCCAGCAGCCGCAGACAGAATTTAGAGACCCAGTACTTC	CASSRRQNLETQYF
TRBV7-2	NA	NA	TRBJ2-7	TGTGCCAGCACCATTTCTCGAGTGAGCTCCTACGAGCAGTACTTC	CASTISRVSSYEQYF
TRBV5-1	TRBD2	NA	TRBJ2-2	TGCGCCAGCAGCTCGAGGACTAGAACTAACACCGGGGAGCTGTTTTTT	CASSSRTRTNTGELFF
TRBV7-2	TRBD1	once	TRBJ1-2	TGTGCCAGCAGCCCGGAGACAGGGCGCGGCTACACCTTC	CASSPETGRGYTF
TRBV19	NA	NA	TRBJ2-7	TGTGCCAGTAGTATCGGCCAGGGGATGCACGAGCAGTACTTC	CASSIGQGMHEQYF
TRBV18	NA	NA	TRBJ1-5	TGTGCCAGCTCACCGAAGGAGGCAGGGGCCAATCAGCCCCAGCATTTT	CASSPKEAGANQPQHF
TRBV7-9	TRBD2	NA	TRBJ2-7	TGTTCCAGCAGCTTAACTCCGGGACTAGCGGGAGACTACGAGCAGTACTTC	CSSSLTPGLAGDYEQYF
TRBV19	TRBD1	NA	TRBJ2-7	TGTGCCAGTAGCGCCCCGGGACAGGGGTTCTACGAGCAGTACTTC	CASSAPGQGFYEQYF
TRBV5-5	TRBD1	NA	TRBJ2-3	TGTGCCAGCAGCTTGGGACAGGGGGTTGGAGATACGCAGTATTTT	CASSLGQGVGDTQYF
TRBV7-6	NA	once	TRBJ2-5	TGTGCCAGCAGCTTCAATCGGTGGGAGACCCAGTACTTC	CASSFNRWETQYF
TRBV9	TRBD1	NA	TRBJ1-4	TGTGCCAGCAGCGCGGGGACAGGGAAGAATGAAAAACTGTTTTTT	CASSAGTGKNEKLFF
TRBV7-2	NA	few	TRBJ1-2	TGTGCCAGCAGCTCCGGGGGGGGTGGATTTGGCTACACCTTC	CASSSGGGGFGYTF